A selection of T cell receptor beta chains follows, all from one sample in a study of Ad26.COV2.S vaccination and SARS-CoV-2 variants. Generated by immunoSEQ multiplex PCR, the TCRdb table keeps only in-frame clones and is missing some. The data contain hundreds of thousands of clones, about 89% of them seen just once; the ten biggest clones take up approximately 1.5%. The sample consisted of peripheral blood, taken in a trial of Ad26.COV2.S vaccine versus placebo. The receptor source for this set is a person between 18 and 60 years old who received the Ad26.COV2.S COVID-19 vaccine or a placebo. Each CDR3 is given with its conserved first and last residue. A D gene is named only where the DNA matches it firmly. The listing skips clone size in some rows; elsewhere it reads once, few, many or a size class.

v_call,j_call,d_call,clone_size,cdr3_nt,cdr3_aa
TRBV10-3,TRBJ1-2,-,-,TGTGCCATCAGTGAGGAGGGATGGGGGCCATGGGGCTACACCTTC,CAISEEGWGPWGYTF
TRBV14,TRBJ2-1,TRBD2,few,TGTGCCAGCAGCCAAGCGGTAGCGGGAACTGAGCAGTTCTTC,CASSQAVAGTEQFF
TRBV2,TRBJ2-3,TRBD2,-,TGTGCCAGTAGCGGGGGCACAGATACGCAGTATTTT,CASSGGTDTQYF
TRBV4-2,TRBJ2-2,-,-,TGTGCCAGCAGCCAAGAGCCGGGACCGACGAACACCGGGGAGCTGTTTTTT,CASSQEPGPTNTGELFF
TRBV3-1/TRBV3-2,TRBJ1-4,-,-,TGTGCCAGCAGCCACGACAGATTTAATGAAAAACTGTTTTTT,CASSHDRFNEKLFF
TRBV19,TRBJ2-2,-,-,TGTGCCAGTAGTCCTCAGGGGACCACCGGGGAGCTGTTTTTT,CASSPQGTTGELFF
TRBV28,TRBJ2-5,-,once,TGTGCCAGCAGTACCCCGGGAATGGAGACCCAGTACTTC,CASSTPGMETQYF
TRBV30,TRBJ2-5,TRBD2,-,TGTGCCTGGACGGCGGGAGGGACCCAGTACTTC,CAWTAGGTQYF
TRBV6-2/TRBV6-3,TRBJ2-2,-,-,TGTGCCAGCAGTTACTCCGGGGTCGGCACCGGGGAGCTGTTTTTT,CASSYSGVGTGELFF
TRBV12-3/TRBV12-4,TRBJ2-3,-,few,TGTGCCAGCAGTTTACAAACAGATACGCAGTATTTT,CASSLQTDTQYF
TRBV7-9,TRBJ1-1,TRBD1,-,TGTGCCAGCACAAAACAGGGGGCGACTGAAGCTTTCTTT,CASTKQGATEAFF
TRBV19,TRBJ2-5,-,once,TGTGCCAGTAGTCTGGCAGGGCACGAGACCCAGTACTTC,CASSLAGHETQYF
TRBV9,TRBJ1-2,TRBD1,-,TGTGCCAGCACCAGGACAGGGGATGGCTACACCTTC,CASTRTGDGYTF
TRBV2,TRBJ2-2,TRBD2,few,TGTGCCAGCAGAGAGGGAGGGTCCACCGGGGAGCTGTTTTTT,CASREGGSTGELFF
TRBV7-6,TRBJ2-7,TRBD1,-,TGTGCCAGCAGCTCCCCGAGAGCCGGGACAGGGGGCTCCTACGAGCAGTACTTC,CASSSPRAGTGGSYEQYF
TRBV7-2,TRBJ2-7,TRBD1,once,TGTGCCAGCAGAGCCACGGGACAGGGTATCAACGAGCAGTACTTC,CASRATGQGINEQYF
TRBV3-1/TRBV3-2,TRBJ2-5,-,-,TGTGCCAGCAGCCAAGATAGGGGGACCCAGTACTTC,CASSQDRGTQYF
TRBV24-1,TRBJ2-1,-,-,TGTGCCACCAGTGATTCCCGGGGGTGGGGGAGTGAGCAGTTCTTC,CATSDSRGWGSEQFF
TRBV7-6,TRBJ2-5,TRBD1,-,TGTGCCAGCAGCTCCGGGACAGGGCAAGAGACCCAGTACTTC,CASSSGTGQETQYF
TRBV2,TRBJ2-2,TRBD2,-,TGTGCCAGCAAAGGATCTAGCGGGAGAGATACCGGGGAGCTGTTTTTT,CASKGSSGRDTGELFF
TRBV30,TRBJ2-7,-,once,TGTGCAGCCGGGACAATGGGAGGGTTTTACGAGCAGTACTTC,CAAGTMGGFYEQYF
TRBV7-3,TRBJ2-3,-,-,TGTGCCAGAAGGGGGACGGATTTTACCCCACAGAATACGCAGTATTTT,CARRGTDFTPQNTQYF
TRBV28,TRBJ1-3,-,-,TGTGCCAGCAGTTATTCTGGAAACACCATATATTTT,CASSYSGNTIYF
TRBV5-4,TRBJ2-1,-,-,TGTGCCAGCAGCTTTCCCGACAGTGTCCTTGCTAATGAGCAGTTCTTC,CASSFPDSVLANEQFF
TRBV30,TRBJ2-3,-,-,TGTGCCTGGAGTGTACAGGTCACAGATACGCAGTATTTT,CAWSVQVTDTQYF
TRBV7-3,TRBJ2-5,TRBD2,-,TGTGCCAGCAGCCCTGGGGGACTAGCGGAAGAGACCCAGTACTTC,CASSPGGLAEETQYF
TRBV18,TRBJ1-2,-,-,TGTGCCAGCTCAACTCAGAGCCCCTATGGCTACACCTTC,CASSTQSPYGYTF
TRBV19,TRBJ2-7,-,-,TGTGCCAGTAGTATGGACGAGGAGTCCTACGAGCAGTACTTC,CASSMDEESYEQYF
TRBV24-1,TRBJ2-2,-,-,TGTGCCACCAGTGATACCCCACCGGGCACCGGGGAGCTGTTTTTT,CATSDTPPGTGELFF
TRBV5-1,TRBJ2-3,TRBD1,-,TGCGCCAGCAGCTCACACAGGGGGCGCGGGAGCACAGATACGCAGTATTTT,CASSSHRGRGSTDTQYF
TRBV5-4,TRBJ1-1,-,few,TGTGCCAGCAGCCGCACCCTAACAGGGTCGATACGAAGACCGAACACTGAAGCTTTCTTT,CASSRTLTGSIRRPNTEAFF
TRBV19,TRBJ1-2,-,-,TGTGCCAGTAGTCCGAGGGACCTCTATGGCTACACCTTC,CASSPRDLYGYTF
TRBV5-8,TRBJ2-5,TRBD1,-,TGTGCCAGCAGCACCGGGACAGGGGTATATCAAGAGACCCAGTACTTC,CASSTGTGVYQETQYF
TRBV4-2,TRBJ2-7,TRBD2,few,TGTGCCAGCAGCCAGGGACTAGCGGGAGACGAGCAGTACTTC,CASSQGLAGDEQYF
TRBV4-1,TRBJ2-7,-,-,TGCGCCAGCAGCCAACCACAGGGTTCTGGGTTCTCCTACGAGCAGTACTTC,CASSQPQGSGFSYEQYF
TRBV3-1/TRBV3-2,TRBJ1-5,TRBD1,-,TGTGCCAGCAACCAGGGGGGTGTTGATCAGCCCCAGCATTTT,CASNQGGVDQPQHF
TRBV6-6,TRBJ2-7,TRBD1,-,TGTGCCAGCAGTTACTCGATTGACAGGGCCTACGAGCAGTACTTC,CASSYSIDRAYEQYF
TRBV12-3/TRBV12-4,TRBJ2-7,-,once,TGTGCCAGCAGTTTTGCTAGCCACGAGCAGTACTTC,CASSFASHEQYF
TRBV2,TRBJ1-4,-,-,TGTGCCAGCAGTGAATTGGAGGGGCAGGGTGAAAAACTGTTTTTT,CASSELEGQGEKLFF